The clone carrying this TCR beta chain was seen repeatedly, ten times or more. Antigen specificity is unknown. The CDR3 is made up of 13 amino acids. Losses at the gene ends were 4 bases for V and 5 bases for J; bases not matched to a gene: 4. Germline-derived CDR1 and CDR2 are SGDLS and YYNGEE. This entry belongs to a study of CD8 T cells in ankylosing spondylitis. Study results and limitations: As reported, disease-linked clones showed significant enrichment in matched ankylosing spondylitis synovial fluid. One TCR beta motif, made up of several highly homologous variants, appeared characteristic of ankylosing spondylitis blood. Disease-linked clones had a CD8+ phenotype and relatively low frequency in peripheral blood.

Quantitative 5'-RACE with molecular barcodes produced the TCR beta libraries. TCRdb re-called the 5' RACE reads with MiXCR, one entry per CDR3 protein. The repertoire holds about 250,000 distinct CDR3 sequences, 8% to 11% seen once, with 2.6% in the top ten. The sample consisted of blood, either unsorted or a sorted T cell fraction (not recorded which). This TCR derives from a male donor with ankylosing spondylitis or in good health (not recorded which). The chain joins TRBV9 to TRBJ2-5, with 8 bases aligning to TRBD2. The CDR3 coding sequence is TGTGCCAGCAGCCCCAGACTAGCGGAGACCCAGTACTTC. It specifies CASSPRLAETQYF.